This T cell receptor beta chain was profiled in a study of OX40 agonist ivuxolimab in advanced cancers. Turning to the study itself: Those treated in dose escalation had hepatocellular carcinoma, melanoma, renal cell cancer or head and neck cancer. Patients were roughly 83% male with ages roughly 20 to 90, mean approximately 55. General observations from the study: Low normalized T-cell clonal expansion was additionally recorded for some nonresponders.

As for this clone: Its target is not known.

Using immunoSEQ multiplex PCR, the repertoire was profiled, and TCRdb retains in-frame clones only, with some absent. The sample lists roughly 50,000 clones; over 80% were seen once. The CDR3 is 11 amino acids. Trimming removed 8 bases from V and 2 bases from J, with 7 bases in between. Germline-derived CDR1 and CDR2 are SNHLY and FYNNEI. This chain links TRBV2 with TRBJ2-7; D may be TRBD2 (5 bases). The sample in question was CD4+ or CD8+ T cells sorted from blood, obtained in a trial of the OX40 agonist ivuxolimab. The sequence was obtained from an adult with an advanced solid tumor such as melanoma, head and neck, liver or kidney cancer. CDR3 sequence reads: CASEGPYEQYF. The CDR3 DNA follows: TGTGCCAGCGAGGGTCCCTACGAGCAGTACTTC. The variable domain in full, with the rest retrieved from reference TRBV2 and TRBJ2-7, is EPEVTQTPSHQVTQMGQEVILRCVPISNHLYFYWYRQILGQKVEFLVSFYNNEISEKSEIFDDQFSVERPDGSNFTLKIRSTKLEDSAMYFCASEGPYEQYFGPGTRLTVT.